This passage covers 12 T cell receptor beta chains from one sample sequenced in a study of OX40 agonist ivuxolimab in advanced cancers. The receptor library was made with the immunoSEQ multiplex PCR assay. TCRdb re-hosts the immuneACCESS table, in-frame sequences only. Its copies lack some clones; in the studies checked, an unresolved V gene accounts for under half of them, and the cause for the rest is not known. Here the sample has about 90,000 clones; about 89% occur a single time. The ten largest make up about 9% of the sample. Sequencing was performed on CD4+ or CD8+ T cells sorted from blood, taken in a trial of the OX40 agonist ivuxolimab. The receptors come from an adult with an advanced solid tumor such as melanoma, head and neck, liver or kidney cancer.

The J gene is TRBJ1-4, the V gene TRBV7-9, with 7 bases aligning to TRBD1. With V trimmed by 6 bases and J by 7 bases, 11 bases remained unmatched. Germline V gene sequence: CDR1 SEHNR, CDR2 FQNEAQ (reference sequence). This CDR3 has 15 amino acids. The CDR3 DNA sequence: TGTGCCAGCAGTTCGCCCCAGGGGGACGTTGAAAAACTGTTTTTT. Amino acid sequence: CASSSPQGDVEKLFF.

This rearrangement joins TRBV11-1 to TRBJ2-2; D unresolved. CDR3 size: 16 residues. Germline values: CDR1 SGHAT, CDR2 FQDESV (reference sequence). V was clipped by 5 bases and J by 1 base, with 14 bases between them. Here the CDR3 reads CASSRRRTVNTGELFF. The CDR3 nucleotides are TGTGCCAGCAGCCGCAGGCGAACTGTGAACACCGGGGAGCTGTTTTTT.

This sequence joins TRBV9 and TRBJ2-7, with 10 bases that match TRBD1. V gave up 0 bases and J gave up 2 bases; unmatched junction bases: 2. The CDR3 is 15 amino acids. Germline V lookup: CDR1 SGDLS, CDR2 YYNGEE. CDR3 sequence: CASSVAGQGTYEQYF. The CDR3 DNA reads TGTGCCAGCAGCGTAGCGGGACAGGGGACCTACGAGCAGTACTTC.

This clone was detected once. The chain links TRBV6-1 to TRBJ1-2, with D possibly being TRBD1 (5 bases). The CDR3 totals 15 residues. Germline loops: CDR1 MNHNS, CDR2 SASEGT. Trimming removed 4 bases at V and 4 bases at J, with 16 bases between. The CDR3 region has the DNA TGTGCCAGCAGTGCCGGGACTTTTACCAGCTATGGCTACACCTTC. This encodes CASSAGTFTSYGYTF.

This chain links TRBV27 with TRBJ2-7, with unresolved D. With 7 bases removed from V and 2 bases from J, the gap between germline ends came to 6 bases. CDR3 length: 11 residues. Per the germline V gene, CDR1 is MNHEY and CDR2 is SMNVEV (reference sequence). The CDR3 sequence is CASKTPYEQYF. For the CDR3, the DNA is TGTGCCAGCAAAACCCCCTACGAGCAGTACTTC.

This chain uses TRBV14 with TRBJ2-2, with 7 bases fitting TRBD1. This CDR3 has 14 amino acids. The germline V gene has CDR1 SGHDN and CDR2 FVKESK. V was pared by 4 bases and J by 4 bases, with 3 bases of the junction left unmatched. CDR3 bases: TGTGCCAGCAGCCTGACAGGGTTCACCGGGGAGCTGTTTTTT. Its protein is CASSLTGFTGELFF.

This clone was seen only once. The J gene is TRBJ1-2, the V gene TRBV30; D gene uncertain. CDR1 GTSNPN and CDR2 SVGIG come from the germline V gene (reference sequence). The ends were cut back, 0 bases at V and 4 bases at J, with 9 bases in the middle. This CDR3 region has 13 residues. The CDR3 loop reads CAWSVANPYGYTF. CDR3 DNA sequence: TGTGCCTGGAGTGTGGCGAACCCCTATGGCTACACCTTC.

The chain employs TRBV27 and TRBJ1-5; weak D call: TRBD1 (6 bases). Germline CDR1 and CDR2: MNHEY and SMNVEV (reference sequence). The CDR3 spans 14 residues. V was trimmed by 3 bases and J by 7 bases, leaving 13 bases between them. The CDR3 loop reads CASSFLQGHQPQHF. For the CDR3, the DNA is TGTGCCAGCAGTTTTTTACAGGGTCACCAGCCCCAGCATTTT.

This rearrangement joins TRBV18 to TRBJ2-1, with unresolved D. Germline V gene lookup returns CDR1 KGHSH and CDR2 LQKENI. Trimming removed 5 bases from V and 0 bases from J, with 5 bases in between. This CDR3 comprises 13 residues. The CDR3 sequence is CASSMTSYNEQFF. The CDR3 DNA follows: TGTGCCAGCTCAATGACCTCCTACAATGAGCAGTTCTTC.

The rearrangement links TRBV27 to TRBJ2-3; 7 bases agree with TRBD2. The germline CDR1 and CDR2 sequences are MNHEY and SMNVEV (reference sequence). V dropped 8 bases and J dropped 11; count of bases not matched to a gene: 7. There are 11 residues in the CDR3. As DNA, the CDR3 is TGTGCCAGCCACCTAGCGGAGAGGCAGTATTTT. This codes for CASHLAERQYF.

The V gene is TRBV11-3, the J gene TRBJ1-1, with D maybe TRBD1 (5 bases). Germline assignment: CDR1 SGHNT and CDR2 YENEEA. V was clipped by 5 bases and J by 5 bases, with 27 bases between them. This CDR3 spans 18 amino acids. The CDR3 region has the DNA TGTGCCAGCAGCCCCCTTAGTGTTTTCTTAGGGAGGGGAACTGAAGCTTTCTTT. It specifies CASSPLSVFLGRGTEAFF.

This chain joins TRBV5-3 and TRBJ2-2; TRBD1 might be the D (5 bases). TRBV5-3 is labeled an ORF, and its function is uncertain. This CDR3 is built from 13 residues. Trimming took 3 bases from V and 5 from J, leaving 8 bases between them. CDR3 region: CARSYRKTGELFF. CDR3 in DNA: TGTGCCAGAAGCTACAGGAAAACCGGGGAGCTGTTTTTT.